This T cell receptor (beta chain) was captured by sequencing in a study of blood T cell repertoires in COVID-19. Across the study: Italy, Spain and the United States were the sources of the convalescent and acute COVID-19 samples. Sample material is recorded as cDNA or gDNA derived from T cells, B-cell-depleted T cells, or PBMCs.

The CDR3 is 17 amino acids. Germline V gene sequence: CDR1 SGHRS, CDR2 YFSETQ. Trimming at V came to 4 bases and at J to 5 bases, leaving 15 bases not matched to a gene. The table came from immunoSEQ multiplex PCR; TCRdb's copy has only in-frame clones and leaves some out. Seen here are roughly 150,000 clones, over 60% observed once, and the top ten hold more than 3%. The receptor's source is a woman aged 80 or over with acute or convalescent COVID-19. Specimen: peripheral blood. V is TRBV5-1 and J is TRBJ2-5; TRBD2 agrees at 9 bases. CDR3: CASSPGSRTSVQETQYF. CDR3 DNA: TGCGCCAGCAGCCCTGGGAGCCGGACTAGCGTTCAGGAGACCCAGTACTTC.